This TCR beta chain stems from a study of beta chain features in type 1 diabetes. V shed 1 base and J shed 0 bases, with 10 bases lying between them. CDR1 SGHTA and CDR2 FQGNSA come from the germline V gene. The CDR3 is 17 residues long. The isolated RNA, all of it, was reverse transcribed, so expressed TCRB transcripts were what got sequenced. It was found that naive, central memory and regulatory T cell samples averaged around 3.8 million reads. Method: immunoSEQ multiplex PCR; TCRdb's copy keeps in-frame clones and lacks some. The sample carries approximately 37,000 clones, around 60% recorded once.

The sequencing sample was made of Tregs from blood. The rearrangement links TRBV7-2 to TRBJ2-6; D gene unclear. The sequence came from a woman in her twenties or thirties in good health. CDR3 bases: TGTGCCAGCAGCTTAGGGGCAGGTCGCTCTGGGGCCAACGTCCTGACTTTC. Translating gives CASSLGAGRSGANVLTF.